The 15 T cell receptor beta chains listed next were all sequenced from one sample in a study of regulatory T cells in long-lasting Graves disease. Assembly of TCR beta libraries relied on iRepertoire HTBI primers together with Arm-PCR of CDR3 regions. TCRdb reprocessed the multiplex PCR reads via MiXCR and lists one record per CDR3 protein. The sample holds 350,000 to 550,000 distinct CDR3 sequences, about 15% seen once. Noted time point: newly diagnosed GD, antithyroid drugs for less than 3 months. With RNA extracted from PBMCs as input, the TCR library was made. The same data also contributed to another study, on T cells in Graves' hyperthyroidism and ophthalmopathy.

Specimen: peripheral blood mononuclear cells (PBMCs), collected at new diagnosis, from a patient treated with antithyroid drugs. The receptors shown here come from a woman in her 30s with Graves disease.

About this clonotype: The junction departs from the called germline gene at one end, perhaps through a read error. The V gene is TRBV6-1, the J gene TRBJ2-7; maybe TRBD1 (6 bases). CDR1 is MNHNS and CDR2 is SASEGT in the germline V gene. The CDR3 runs to 17 residues. CDR3 nucleotides: TGCGCCAGCAGTGACCAGGGGTTTTCGCGGGTGACAGGCGAGCAGTACTTC. It codes for CASSDQGFSRVTGEQYF.

This clonotype was seen ten or more times. The V and J genes are TRBV18 and TRBJ2-3; 10 bases are shared with TRBD2. The trim removed 5 bases at V and 2 bases at J, leaving 7 bases unmatched. CDR1 and CDR2 (germline): KGHSH, LQKENI. CDR3 length: 16 amino acids. The CDR3 is CASSAGTSVNTDTQYF. CDR3 bases: TGTGCCAGCTCAGCAGGGACTAGCGTTAACACAGATACGCAGTATTTT.

Notes on this clonotype: This may be a read error: a much more frequent sequence differs by one nucleotide. This likely comes from a read error, as the CDR3 has no conserved phenylalanine or tryptophan at its end. The genes are TRBV5-1 and TRBJ2-3; D not resolved. Between the trimmed V and J ends, which lost 2 bases and 1 base, there was a span of 11 bases. The CDR3 contains 15 residues. The V gene's germline CDR1 is SGHRS and CDR2 YFSETQ. The CDR3 coding sequence is TGCGCCAGCAGCTTTTCGGTCGCGGGCACAGATACGCAGTATTCT. As protein: CASSFSVAGTDTQYS.

J is TRBJ1-3 and V is TRBV15; no clear D gene. The CDR3 is 15 residues long. Germline V gene data show CDR1 as LNHNV and CDR2 as YYDKDF (reference sequence). Trimming took 0 bases from V and 4 from J, leaving 10 bases between them. The CDR3 reads CATSRDRTAGNTIYF. DNA for the CDR3: TGTGCCACCAGCAGAGATCGTACTGCCGGAAACACCATATATTTT.

The CDR3 here is CSARLAGFTDTQYF. The CDR3 region has the DNA TGCAGTGCTAGACTAGCGGGATTCACAGATACGCAGTATTTT. The rearrangement links TRBV20-1 to TRBJ2-3; TRBD2 matches at 9 bases. Per the germline V gene, CDR1 is DFQATT and CDR2 is SNEGSKA (reference sequence). The CDR3 has 14 amino acids. V lost 2 bases, J lost 2 bases, and 2 bases stayed unmatched.

The table lists this clonotype with a few counts. This chain connects TRBV6-2 or TRBV6-3 to TRBJ2-7; 11 bases fit TRBD2. The CDR3 is made up of 15 amino acids. With V trimmed by 5 bases and J by 0 bases, 3 bases remained unmatched. CDR1 and CDR2 (germline): MNHEY, SVGEGT. The CDR3 sequence is CASSTSGGHSYEQYF. CDR3 nucleotide sequence: TGTGCCAGCAGTACTAGCGGGGGCCACTCCTACGAGCAGTACTTC.

This clonotype has a handful of counts. V usage is TRBV30 and J usage is TRBJ1-6; possibly TRBD1 for D (6 bases). Germline CDR1 and CDR2: GTSNPN and SVGIG (reference sequence). V dropped 5 bases and J dropped 10 bases, with 12 bases sitting between them. The CDR3 consists of 12 residues. CDR3 DNA: TGTGCCTGGGGGGGCAGGGGATCACCCCTCCACTTT. This codes for CAWGGRGSPLHF.

This clonotype appeared once. Since a much larger clone is just one base distant, this may be a read error. The chain carries TRBV9 and TRBJ2-1, with a tentative D call TRBD2 (5 bases). This CDR3 comprises 14 residues. The V end lost 5 bases, the J end lost 10 bases, and 19 bases lay between the germline ends. Germline V gives CDR1 SGDLS, CDR2 YYNGEE. The CDR3 loop is CASSPAEIHYEQFF. The CDR3 DNA sequence: TGTGCCAGCAGTCCAGCGGAGATACACTACGAGCAGTTCTTC.

In its sample, this clonotype was seen a few times. The chain couples TRBV24-1 to TRBJ2-7; 7 bases agree with TRBD2. Germline V gene data show CDR1 as KGHDR and CDR2 as SFDVKD. Unmatched junction bases numbered 11, after V lost 3 bases and J lost 4 bases. This CDR3 spans 16 amino acids. The CDR3 protein is CATSDPHLAAGYEQYF. The DNA for the CDR3 is TGTGCCACCAGTGATCCCCACCTAGCGGCTGGGTACGAGCAGTACTTC.

A few counts support this clonotype. The chain recombines TRBV11-2 with TRBJ2-7; 8 bases map to TRBD2. This CDR3 comprises 14 residues. Germline CDR1 SGHAT, CDR2 FQNNGV. The ends lost 1 base at V and 6 bases at J; junction bases unmatched: 5. CDR3 DNA sequence: TGTGCCAGCAGCTTAGTACGCGGGAGGCGCGAGCAGTACTTC. Protein product: CASSLVRGRREQYF.

The rearrangement uses TRBV19 and TRBJ2-1; 10 positions match TRBD2. Germline CDR1 is LNHDA and CDR2 is SQIVND (reference sequence). J lost 16 bases, V lost 6 bases, and 6 bases had no gene match. The CDR3 is 11 amino acids. The CDR3 loop reads CASSVPSGSFF. In DNA, the CDR3 is TGTGCCAGTAGCGTCCCTAGCGGGAGCTTCTTC.

This clonotype showed up many times. The CDR3 DNA reads TGTGCCAGCAGCTTGTTCGAGTCCTACGAGCAGTACTTC. This gives the protein CASSLFESYEQYF. The rearrangement joins TRBV7-9 to TRBJ2-7; the D is unclear. Germline-derived CDR1 and CDR2 are SEHNR and FQNEAQ (reference sequence). The CDR3 covers 13 residues. V was trimmed by 3 bases and J by 1 base, leaving 7 bases between them.

The rearrangement uses TRBV5-1 and TRBJ2-3, with TRBD2 matching over 10 bases. The V segment lost 4 bases and the J segment 4 bases; nucleotides outside the gene matches: 9. This CDR3 is built from 16 residues. Germline V gene sequence: CDR1 SGHRS, CDR2 YFSETQ. In DNA, the CDR3 is TGCGCCAGCAGCCTGGGTGTAGCGGGAGGACCAGATACGCAGTATTTT. Translation: CASSLGVAGGPDTQYF.

The table lists this clonotype with many counts. The V and J genes are TRBV28 and TRBJ2-5; 10 nucleotides match TRBD2. This CDR3 contains 16 residues. CDR1 and CDR2 from the germline V gene are MDHEN and SYDVKM. V lost 4 bases to trimming and J lost 9 bases; unmatched junction nucleotides: 14. The CDR3 bases are TGTGCCAGCAGTTCTGCTAGCGGGAGAAATAGGGAGGCCCAGTACTTC. It specifies CASSSASGRNREAQYF. Together with reference TRBV28 and TRBJ2-5, the CDR3 gives the full variable domain: DVKVTQSSRYLVKRTGEKVFLECVQDMDHENMFWYRQDPGLGLRLIYFSYDVKMKEKGDIPEGYSVSREKKERFSLILESASTNQTSMYLCASSSASGRNREAQYFGPGTRLLVL.

This clonotype came up many times. This chain connects TRBV6-1 to TRBJ1-1; 10 positions match TRBD1. Germline CDR1 MNHNS, CDR2 SASEGT. The ends lost 5 bases at V and 3 bases at J; junction bases unmatched: 6. This CDR3 has 15 residues. The CDR3, as DNA: TGTGCCAGCAGTCAAGACAGGGGGCGAGACACTGAAGCTTTCTTT. Translating gives CASSQDRGRDTEAFF.